This is a list of T cell receptor beta chains from one sample in a study of blood T cell repertoires in COVID-19. The method was immunoSEQ multiplex PCR; TCRdb's version includes in-frame clones alone and lacks a portion of them. The sample includes some 130,000 clones, less than 90% seen only once; the top ten take roughly a tenth. The sample taken for sequencing was peripheral blood. The receptor set was obtained from a man aged 80 or over with acute or convalescent COVID-19. Both conserved end residues are part of each CDR3. Each record gives: clone size, J gene, D gene, V gene, CDR3 protein, CDR3 DNA. The D gene is left open where the match is weak. Clone size, where shown, is once, few, many, or a class for clones that have expanded.

clone_size: -
j_call: TRBJ2-3
d_call: -
v_call: TRBV6-4
cdr3_aa: CASRRQGLDTDTQYF
cdr3_nt: TGTGCCAGCAGAAGACAGGGACTTGACACAGATACGCAGTATTTT

clone_size: -
j_call: TRBJ1-2
d_call: -
v_call: TRBV6-5
cdr3_aa: CASSYYPRVENYGYTF
cdr3_nt: TGTGCCAGCAGTTACTACCCCCGAGTTGAGAACTATGGCTACACCTTC

clone_size: -
j_call: TRBJ2-2
d_call: TRBD1
v_call: TRBV5-1
cdr3_aa: CASSDKQGANGELFF
cdr3_nt: TGCGCCAGCAGCGACAAACAGGGGGCGAACGGGGAGCTGTTTTTT

clone_size: -
j_call: TRBJ2-1
d_call: -
v_call: TRBV7-2
cdr3_aa: CASSLVQGSYNEQFF
cdr3_nt: TGTGCCAGCAGCTTAGTGCAGGGCTCCTACAATGAGCAGTTCTTC

clone_size: -
j_call: TRBJ2-5
d_call: TRBD1
v_call: TRBV28
cdr3_aa: CASSPLTGFEETQYF
cdr3_nt: TGTGCCAGCAGTCCCTTGACAGGGTTTGAGGAGACCCAGTACTTC

clone_size: -
j_call: TRBJ1-4
d_call: -
v_call: TRBV10-3
cdr3_aa: CAIRPGVREKLFF
cdr3_nt: TGTGCCATCAGGCCAGGGGTGAGAGAAAAACTGTTTTTT

clone_size: once
j_call: TRBJ1-3
d_call: -
v_call: TRBV9
cdr3_aa: CASSPYGGTSGNTIYF
cdr3_nt: TGTGCCAGCAGCCCATACGGAGGTACCTCTGGAAACACCATATATTTT

clone_size: -
j_call: TRBJ1-4
d_call: -
v_call: TRBV15
cdr3_aa: CATRAGSTNEKLFF
cdr3_nt: TGTGCCACCAGGGCAGGGTCAACTAATGAAAAACTGTTTTTT

clone_size: -
j_call: TRBJ2-7
d_call: -
v_call: TRBV7-8
cdr3_aa: CASSLPGSYEQYF
cdr3_nt: TGTGCCAGCAGCTTACCGGGGTCCTACGAGCAGTACTTC

clone_size: -
j_call: TRBJ1-2
d_call: -
v_call: TRBV10-2
cdr3_aa: CASSEGQYYGYTF
cdr3_nt: TGCGCCAGCAGTGAGGGACAGTACTATGGCTACACCTTC

clone_size: -
j_call: TRBJ1-1
d_call: -
v_call: TRBV5-6
cdr3_aa: CASSGSGVSEAFF
cdr3_nt: TGTGCCAGCAGCGGCTCGGGAGTATCTGAAGCTTTCTTT

clone_size: -
j_call: TRBJ2-2
d_call: TRBD2
v_call: TRBV5-4
cdr3_aa: CASGRLAPNTGELFF
cdr3_nt: TGTGCCAGCGGCAGACTAGCCCCGAACACCGGGGAGCTGTTTTTT

clone_size: -
j_call: TRBJ2-4
d_call: -
v_call: TRBV5-8
cdr3_aa: CASSLDATVNIQYF
cdr3_nt: TGTGCCAGCAGCTTGGATGCCACGGTAAACATTCAGTACTTC

clone_size: -
j_call: TRBJ1-1
d_call: TRBD1
v_call: TRBV19
cdr3_aa: CASSEDRGTEAFF
cdr3_nt: TGTGCCAGTTCCGAGGACAGGGGAACTGAAGCTTTCTTT

clone_size: -
j_call: TRBJ1-1
d_call: TRBD1
v_call: TRBV7-8
cdr3_aa: CASSFSARKQGTEAFF
cdr3_nt: TGTGCCAGCAGCTTCTCAGCAAGAAAACAGGGGACTGAAGCTTTCTTT

clone_size: -
j_call: TRBJ1-1
d_call: TRBD1
v_call: TRBV20-1
cdr3_aa: CSASRDRGFFGEAFF
cdr3_nt: TGCAGTGCTAGTAGGGACAGGGGATTCTTCGGTGAAGCTTTCTTT

clone_size: -
j_call: TRBJ1-5
d_call: TRBD1
v_call: TRBV7-9
cdr3_aa: CASSSGTGKPQHF
cdr3_nt: TGTGCCAGCAGCTCCGGGACAGGGAAGCCCCAGCATTTT

clone_size: -
j_call: TRBJ2-7
d_call: TRBD2
v_call: TRBV2
cdr3_aa: CASRVTSVAYEQYF
cdr3_nt: TGTGCCAGCAGGGTGACTAGCGTGGCCTACGAGCAGTACTTC

clone_size: -
j_call: TRBJ1-5
d_call: TRBD1
v_call: TRBV27
cdr3_aa: CASSQGTGARNQPQHF
cdr3_nt: TGTGCCAGCAGTCAAGGGACAGGGGCCCGCAATCAGCCCCAGCATTTT

clone_size: -
j_call: TRBJ2-7
d_call: -
v_call: TRBV27
cdr3_aa: CASSPAYGEQYF
cdr3_nt: TGTGCCAGCAGTCCCGCCTATGGCGAGCAGTACTTC

clone_size: -
j_call: TRBJ1-2
d_call: -
v_call: TRBV19
cdr3_aa: CASSRLAGTNYGYTF
cdr3_nt: TGTGCCAGTAGTAGGCTCGCCGGGACAAACTATGGCTACACCTTC

clone_size: few
j_call: TRBJ1-1
d_call: TRBD1
v_call: TRBV6-5
cdr3_aa: CASSSGQALNTEAFF
cdr3_nt: TGTGCCAGCAGTTCGGGACAGGCACTGAACACTGAAGCTTTCTTT

clone_size: -
j_call: TRBJ1-3
d_call: -
v_call: TRBV6-1
cdr3_aa: CASSATGFSSGNTIYF
cdr3_nt: TGTGCCAGCAGTGCCACAGGGTTCAGCTCTGGAAACACCATATATTTT

clone_size: -
j_call: TRBJ2-1
d_call: TRBD2
v_call: TRBV6-5
cdr3_aa: CASRSQTSNNEQFF
cdr3_nt: TGTGCCAGCAGAAGCCAGACTAGCAACAATGAGCAGTTCTTC

clone_size: few
j_call: TRBJ1-2
d_call: TRBD1
v_call: TRBV4-2
cdr3_aa: CASSQGAGQGYGYTF
cdr3_nt: TGTGCCAGCAGCCAAGGGGCAGGACAGGGATATGGCTACACCTTC

clone_size: few
j_call: TRBJ2-2
d_call: -
v_call: TRBV14
cdr3_aa: CASSRSQTTGELFF
cdr3_nt: TGTGCCAGCAGCCGCTCACAGACCACCGGGGAGCTGTTTTTT

clone_size: -
j_call: TRBJ1-2
d_call: TRBD1
v_call: TRBV7-8
cdr3_aa: CASSLNPQGAYYGYTF
cdr3_nt: TGTGCCAGCAGCTTAAACCCACAGGGGGCTTACTATGGCTACACCTTC

clone_size: -
j_call: TRBJ2-1
d_call: -
v_call: TRBV9
cdr3_aa: CASSRQVSSYNEQFF
cdr3_nt: TGTGCCAGCAGCAGACAGGTGAGCTCCTACAATGAGCAGTTCTTC

clone_size: -
j_call: TRBJ1-6
d_call: -
v_call: TRBV28
cdr3_aa: CASSLFQGNSPLHF
cdr3_nt: TGTGCCAGCAGTTTATTCCAGGGTAATTCACCCCTCCACTTT

clone_size: -
j_call: TRBJ2-3
d_call: -
v_call: TRBV7-6
cdr3_aa: CASRIADTQYF
cdr3_nt: TGTGCCAGCAGAATAGCCGATACGCAGTATTTT

clone_size: -
j_call: TRBJ2-3
d_call: TRBD2
v_call: TRBV6-5
cdr3_aa: CASDRTSGRPDTQYF
cdr3_nt: TGTGCCAGCGACAGGACTAGCGGGAGACCGGATACGCAGTATTTT

clone_size: -
j_call: TRBJ1-1
d_call: -
v_call: TRBV4-1
cdr3_aa: CASTAMRGNTEAFF
cdr3_nt: TGCGCCAGCACCGCCATGCGGGGGAACACTGAAGCTTTCTTT

clone_size: -
j_call: TRBJ2-3
d_call: -
v_call: TRBV24-1
cdr3_aa: CATSSWTDTDTQYF
cdr3_nt: TGTGCCACCAGTTCATGGACAGACACAGATACGCAGTATTTT

clone_size: -
j_call: TRBJ2-1
d_call: TRBD1
v_call: TRBV2
cdr3_aa: CASSEGTGEFF
cdr3_nt: TGTGCCAGCAGTGAAGGGACAGGGGAGTTCTTC

clone_size: -
j_call: TRBJ1-2
d_call: -
v_call: TRBV28
cdr3_aa: CASSLQGVANYGYTF
cdr3_nt: TGTGCCAGCAGTCTACAGGGTGTAGCTAACTATGGCTACACCTTC

clone_size: -
j_call: TRBJ1-1
d_call: -
v_call: TRBV14
cdr3_aa: CASSQDSREAFF
cdr3_nt: TGTGCCAGCAGCCAAGATAGCCGAGAAGCTTTCTTT